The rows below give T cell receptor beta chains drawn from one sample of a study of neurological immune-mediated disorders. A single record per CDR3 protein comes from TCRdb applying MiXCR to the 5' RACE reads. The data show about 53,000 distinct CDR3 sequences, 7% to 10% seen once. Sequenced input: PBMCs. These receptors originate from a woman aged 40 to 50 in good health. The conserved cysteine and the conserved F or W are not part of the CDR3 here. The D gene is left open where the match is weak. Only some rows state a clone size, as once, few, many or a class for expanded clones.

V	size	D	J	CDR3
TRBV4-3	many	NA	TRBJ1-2	ASSQEKLDYGYT
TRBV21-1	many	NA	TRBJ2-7	ASSSNAGTGNGLAAKGPYEQY
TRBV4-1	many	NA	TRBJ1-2	ASSQVPGGENYGYT
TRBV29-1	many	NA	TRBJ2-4	SVQGPENIQY
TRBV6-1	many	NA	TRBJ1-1	ASQTVLDTEAF
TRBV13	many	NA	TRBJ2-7	ASSLGVLSYEQY
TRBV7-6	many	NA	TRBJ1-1	ASSFGPDLQAF
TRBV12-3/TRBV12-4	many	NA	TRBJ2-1	ASSPGLTYNEQF
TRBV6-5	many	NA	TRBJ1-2	ASSYSRGGAGVGYT
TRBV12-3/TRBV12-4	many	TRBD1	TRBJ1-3	ASNIPGQGLNTIY
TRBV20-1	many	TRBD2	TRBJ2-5	SARGETSGGETQY
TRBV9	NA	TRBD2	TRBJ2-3	ASSASGGADTQY
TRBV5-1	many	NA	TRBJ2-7	ASSGEYYEQY
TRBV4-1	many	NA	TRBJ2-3	ASSQDRGSADTQY
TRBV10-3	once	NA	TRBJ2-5	AIRGEETQY
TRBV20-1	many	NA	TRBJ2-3	SARRTSTDTQY
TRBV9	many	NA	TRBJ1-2	ASSVESVLNYGYT
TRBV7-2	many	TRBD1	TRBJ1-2	ASSMGQHHYGYT
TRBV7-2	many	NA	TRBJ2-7	ASSPTPYEQY
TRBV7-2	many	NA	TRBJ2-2	ASSSLTGELF
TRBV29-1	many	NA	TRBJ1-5	SVEAGAQPQH
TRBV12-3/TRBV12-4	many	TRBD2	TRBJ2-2	ASRGLAGGTGELF
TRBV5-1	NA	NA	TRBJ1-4	ASSPGQLNEKLF
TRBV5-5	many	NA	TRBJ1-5	ASSLAARNQPQH
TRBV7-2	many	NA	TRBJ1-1	ASRPDATAVNTEAF
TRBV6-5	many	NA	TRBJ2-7	ASSYDSGLSSYEQY
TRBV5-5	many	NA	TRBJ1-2	ASSLELFPSANYGYT
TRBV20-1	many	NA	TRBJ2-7	SARASRDPLLTEPSYEQY
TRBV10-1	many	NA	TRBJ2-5	ASSAGGKRQETQY
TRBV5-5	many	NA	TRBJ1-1	ASYQGKNTEAF
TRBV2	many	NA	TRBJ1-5	ASSLQGRKSS
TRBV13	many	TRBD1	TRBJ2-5	ASSPPFSLGQQETQY
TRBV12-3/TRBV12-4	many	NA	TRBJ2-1	ASSLGRSSYNEQF
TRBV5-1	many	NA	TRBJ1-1	ASSGSGQPFTEAF
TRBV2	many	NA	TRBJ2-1	ASRTGSVYNEQF
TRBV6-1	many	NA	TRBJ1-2	ASSPEVGIDYGYT
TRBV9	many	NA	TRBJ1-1	ASSVEYRMNTEAF
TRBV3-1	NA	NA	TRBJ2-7	ASSRRLGNYEQY
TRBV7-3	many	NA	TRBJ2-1	ASSYGHQNNEQF
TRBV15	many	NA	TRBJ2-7	ATSRDRGFEQY
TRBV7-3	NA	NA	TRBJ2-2	ASSLMGGTGELF
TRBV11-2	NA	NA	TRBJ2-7	ASSDPPPEQY
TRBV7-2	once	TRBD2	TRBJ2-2	ASSQGLAGVMGRELF
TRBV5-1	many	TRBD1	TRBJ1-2	ASSLNAPGQGNNGYT
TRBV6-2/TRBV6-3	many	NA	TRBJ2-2	ASSYSIAELATNTGELF
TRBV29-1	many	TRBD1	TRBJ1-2	SVGPGDRVNGYT
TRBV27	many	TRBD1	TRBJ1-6	ASSAGGPYNSPLH
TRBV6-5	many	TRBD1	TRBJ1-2	ASRRQGGYT
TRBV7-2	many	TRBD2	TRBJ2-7	ASTRPPAGDDEQY
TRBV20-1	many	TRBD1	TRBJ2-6	SARDVGDRTGGANVLT
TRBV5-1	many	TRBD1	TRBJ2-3	ASSGTGVRTDTQY
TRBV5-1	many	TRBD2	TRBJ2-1	ASSLGPYSGGANEQF
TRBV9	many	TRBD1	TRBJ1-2	ASSPGGGGYT
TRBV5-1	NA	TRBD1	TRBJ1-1	ASSLGDRGLSPEAF
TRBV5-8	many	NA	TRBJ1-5	ASSLGTRRLAQH
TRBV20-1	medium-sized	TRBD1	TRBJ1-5	SARGSDRGTYGNQPQH
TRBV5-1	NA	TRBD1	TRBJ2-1	ASSVRTGVYNGQL
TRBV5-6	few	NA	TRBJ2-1	ASSLGQNEQF
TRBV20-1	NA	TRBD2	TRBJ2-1	SALDEVAGSNNEQF